The 9 T cell receptor beta chains presented below share a single source sample, sequenced in a study of early T cells in non-severe SARS-CoV-2 infection. MiXCR was run by TCRdb on the 5' RACE reads, yielding one entry per CDR3 protein. Of 25,000 to 35,000 distinct CDR3 sequences listed, around 6.6% are singletons. The specimen sequenced was whole blood. These receptors came from an adult who was a healthcare worker with PCR-confirmed SARS-CoV-2 infection or an uninfected control (not recorded which).

The rearrangement uses TRBV5-1 and TRBJ2-1; 10 positions agree with TRBD2. The CDR3 is 15 amino acids. V lost 4 bases, J lost 5 bases, and 6 bases stayed unmatched. CDR1 and CDR2 (germline): SGHRS, YFSETQ. The CDR3 protein is CASSPSGRVDNEQFF. CDR3 in DNA: TGCGCCAGCAGCCCCAGCGGGAGGGTCGACAATGAGCAGTTCTTC.

This clonotype has at least ten counts. J is TRBJ2-5 and V is TRBV10-2; D gene ambiguous. CDR1 WSHSY and CDR2 SAAADI come from the germline V gene. The CDR3 is made up of 13 amino acids. V lost 4 bases and J 2 bases, leaving 8 bases between the germline ends. CDR3 sequence: CASSAMKQETQYF. CDR3 in DNA: TGCGCCAGCAGTGCCATGAAACAAGAGACCCAGTACTTC.

This chain uses TRBV27 with TRBJ2-2; a possible D gene is TRBD2 (6 bases). The CDR3 loop spans 14 amino acids. Germline loops: CDR1 MNHEY, CDR2 SMNVEV (reference sequence). V gave up 6 bases and J gave up 1 base, with 9 bases separating them. CDR3 DNA sequence: TGTGCCAGCAGGCTAGCGAGGAACACCGGGGAGCTGTTTTTT. Residues: CASRLARNTGELFF.

This clonotype was observed at least ten times. The chain is built from TRBV9 and TRBJ1-3; D remains unclear. Looked up from germline, CDR1 is SGDLS and CDR2 is YYNGEE. The length of the CDR3 is 15 residues. V lost 0 bases to trimming and J lost 0 bases, with 7 bases between them. This CDR3 reads CASSVAGSSGNTIYF. In nucleotides, the CDR3 is TGTGCCAGCAGCGTAGCCGGAAGCTCTGGAAACACCATATATTTT.

This clonotype was counted many times. The chain links TRBV4-1 to TRBJ2-7; 7 bases line up with TRBD1. The CDR3 runs 15 residues. Germline values: CDR1 MGHRA, CDR2 YSYEKL. V was pared by 1 base and J by 2 bases, with 5 bases of the junction left unmatched. The CDR3 is CASSQVAQGPYEQYF. The CDR3 bases are TGCGCCAGCAGCCAAGTGGCACAGGGGCCCTACGAGCAGTACTTC.

This clonotype was seen at least ten times. The rearrangement joins TRBV28 to TRBJ2-4; D gene unclear. V shed 6 bases and J shed 1 base, with 16 bases lying between them. This CDR3 is built from 16 residues. Germline lookup yields CDR1 MDHEN and CDR2 SYDVKM. For the CDR3, the DNA is TGTGCCAGCAGCCCACTGGGGAATGGGGCCAAAAACATTCAGTACTTC. As protein: CASSPLGNGAKNIQYF.

In this sample, this clonotype turned up many times. The chain's CDR3 is CASKDNTEAFF. The CDR3 DNA follows: TGTGCCAGCAAAGACAACACTGAAGCTTTCTTT. The chain employs TRBV11-2 and TRBJ1-1, with D uncertain. Germline V gives CDR1 SGHAT, CDR2 FQNNGV. Trimming left V 7 bases short and J 2 bases short, with 5 bases between. The CDR3 is 11 amino acids.

At least ten counts were recorded for this clonotype. The chain has TRBV6-1 and TRBJ2-1; D ambiguous. CDR1 is MNHNS, CDR2 SASEGT, per germline. The CDR3 covers 13 residues. V gave up 4 bases and J gave up 9 bases, with 13 bases separating them. The CDR3 loop is CASSVRRWGEQFF. The CDR3 DNA is TGTGCCAGCAGTGTTCGTCGGTGGGGTGAGCAGTTCTTC.

This rearrangement joins TRBV5-1 to TRBJ2-2; a weak D match, TRBD2 (6 bases). The germline V gene has CDR1 SGHRS and CDR2 YFSETQ. Trimming stripped 1 base from V and 6 bases from J, with 13 bases between. The length of the CDR3 is 15 residues. CDR3 amino acids: CASSLSGVKAGELFF. CDR3 bases: TGCGCCAGCAGCTTGTCGGGAGTAAAAGCCGGGGAGCTGTTTTTT.